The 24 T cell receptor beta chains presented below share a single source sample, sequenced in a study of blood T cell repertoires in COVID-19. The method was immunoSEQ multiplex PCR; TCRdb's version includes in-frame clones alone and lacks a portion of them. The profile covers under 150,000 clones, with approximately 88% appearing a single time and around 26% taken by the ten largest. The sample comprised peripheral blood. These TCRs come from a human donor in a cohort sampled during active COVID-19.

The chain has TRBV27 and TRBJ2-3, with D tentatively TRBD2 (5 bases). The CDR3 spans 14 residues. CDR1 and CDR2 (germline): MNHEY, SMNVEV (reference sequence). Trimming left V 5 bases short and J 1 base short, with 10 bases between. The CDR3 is CASSRGRGTDTQYF. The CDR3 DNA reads TGTGCCAGCAGTCGCGGGCGGGGCACAGATACGCAGTATTTT.

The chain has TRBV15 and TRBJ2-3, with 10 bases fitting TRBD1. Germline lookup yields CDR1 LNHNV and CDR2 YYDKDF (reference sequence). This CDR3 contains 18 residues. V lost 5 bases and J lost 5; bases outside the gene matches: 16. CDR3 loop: CATSPYPAGTGVVDTQYF. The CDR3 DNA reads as TGTGCCACCAGCCCCTATCCAGCCGGGACAGGGGTGGTAGATACGCAGTATTTT.

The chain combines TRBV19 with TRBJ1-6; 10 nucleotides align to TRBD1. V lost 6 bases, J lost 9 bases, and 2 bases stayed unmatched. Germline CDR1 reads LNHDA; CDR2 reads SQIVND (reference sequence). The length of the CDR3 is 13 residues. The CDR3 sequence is CASRDRGTSPLHF. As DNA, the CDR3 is TGTGCCAGTAGGGACAGGGGGACTTCACCCCTCCACTTT.

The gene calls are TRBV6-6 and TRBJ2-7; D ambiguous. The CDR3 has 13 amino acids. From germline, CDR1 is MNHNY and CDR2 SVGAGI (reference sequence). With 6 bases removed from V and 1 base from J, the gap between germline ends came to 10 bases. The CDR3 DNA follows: TGTGCCAGCAGGACCTGGCGGTCCTACGAGCAGTACTTC. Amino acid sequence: CASRTWRSYEQYF.

The CDR3 DNA follows: TGTGCCAGCAGTTTACCCTATCAGCCCCAGCATTTT. This codes for CASSLPYQPQHF. The rearrangement links TRBV27 to TRBJ1-5; D call uncertain. CDR1 MNHEY and CDR2 SMNVEV come from the germline V gene (reference sequence). Trimming took off 2 bases at V and 5 bases at J, with 4 bases between the two ends. There are 12 residues in the CDR3.

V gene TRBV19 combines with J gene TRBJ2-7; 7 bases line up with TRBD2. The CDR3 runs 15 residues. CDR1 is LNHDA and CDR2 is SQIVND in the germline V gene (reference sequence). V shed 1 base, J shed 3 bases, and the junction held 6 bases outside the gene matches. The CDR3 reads CASSIGALAVYEQYF. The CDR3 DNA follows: TGTGCCAGTAGTATAGGGGCCCTAGCGGTCTACGAGCAGTACTTC.

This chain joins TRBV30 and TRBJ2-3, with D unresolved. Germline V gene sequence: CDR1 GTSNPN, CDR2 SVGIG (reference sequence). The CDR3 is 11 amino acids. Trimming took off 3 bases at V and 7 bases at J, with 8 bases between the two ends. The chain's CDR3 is CAWSSANTQYF. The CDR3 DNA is TGTGCCTGGAGCTCCGCTAATACGCAGTATTTT.

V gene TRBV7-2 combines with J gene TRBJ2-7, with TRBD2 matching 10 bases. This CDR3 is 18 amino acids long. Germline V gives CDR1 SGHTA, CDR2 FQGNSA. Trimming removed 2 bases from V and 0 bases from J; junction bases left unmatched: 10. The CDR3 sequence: CASSLRGPLAGISYEQYF. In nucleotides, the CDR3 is TGTGCCAGCAGCTTAAGGGGGCCACTAGCGGGGATCTCCTACGAGCAGTACTTC.

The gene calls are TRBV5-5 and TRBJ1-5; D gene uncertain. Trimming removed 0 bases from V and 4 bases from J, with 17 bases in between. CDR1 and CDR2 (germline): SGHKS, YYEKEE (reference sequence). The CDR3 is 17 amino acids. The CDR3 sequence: CASSLGAGSTMNQPQHF. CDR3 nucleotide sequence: TGTGCCAGCAGCTTGGGGGCGGGCTCGACAATGAATCAGCCCCAGCATTTT.

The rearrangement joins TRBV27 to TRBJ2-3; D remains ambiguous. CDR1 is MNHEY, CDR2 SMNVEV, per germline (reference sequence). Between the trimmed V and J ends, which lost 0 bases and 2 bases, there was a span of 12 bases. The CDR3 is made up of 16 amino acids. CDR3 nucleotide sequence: TGTGCCAGCAGTTTATCGATTTCTCAGTACACAGATACGCAGTATTTT. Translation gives CASSLSISQYTDTQYF.

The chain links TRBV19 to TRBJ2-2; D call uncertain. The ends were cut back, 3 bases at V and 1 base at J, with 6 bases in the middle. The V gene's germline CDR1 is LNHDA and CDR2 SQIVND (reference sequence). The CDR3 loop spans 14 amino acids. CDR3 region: CASSIFGNTGELFF. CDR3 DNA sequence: TGTGCCAGTAGTATTTTCGGGAACACCGGGGAGCTGTTTTTT.

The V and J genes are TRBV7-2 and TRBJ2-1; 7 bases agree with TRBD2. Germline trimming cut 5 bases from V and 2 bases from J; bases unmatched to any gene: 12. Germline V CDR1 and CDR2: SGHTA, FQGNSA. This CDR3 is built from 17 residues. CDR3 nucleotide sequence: TGTGCCAGCAGCCTAATGGGGGGGACCTTCGCCTACAATGAGCAGTTCTTC. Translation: CASSLMGGTFAYNEQFF.

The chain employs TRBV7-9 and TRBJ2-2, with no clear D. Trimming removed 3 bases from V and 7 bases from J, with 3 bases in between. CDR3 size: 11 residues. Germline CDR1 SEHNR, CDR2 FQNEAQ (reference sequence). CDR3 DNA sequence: TGTGCCAGCAGCTTCGTCGGGGAGCTGTTTTTT. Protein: CASSFVGELFF.

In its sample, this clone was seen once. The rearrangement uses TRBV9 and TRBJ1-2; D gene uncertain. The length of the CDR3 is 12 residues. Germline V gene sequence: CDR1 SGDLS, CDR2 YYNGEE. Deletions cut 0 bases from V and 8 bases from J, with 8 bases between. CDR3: CASSVDGVGYTF. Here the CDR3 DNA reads TGTGCCAGCAGCGTAGACGGAGTGGGCTACACCTTC.

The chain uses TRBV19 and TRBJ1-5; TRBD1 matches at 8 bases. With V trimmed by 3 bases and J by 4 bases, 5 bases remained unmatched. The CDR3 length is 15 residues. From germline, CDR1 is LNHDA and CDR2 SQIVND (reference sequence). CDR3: CASSIWTGRNQPQHF. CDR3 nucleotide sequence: TGTGCCAGTAGTATCTGGACAGGGAGGAATCAGCCCCAGCATTTT.

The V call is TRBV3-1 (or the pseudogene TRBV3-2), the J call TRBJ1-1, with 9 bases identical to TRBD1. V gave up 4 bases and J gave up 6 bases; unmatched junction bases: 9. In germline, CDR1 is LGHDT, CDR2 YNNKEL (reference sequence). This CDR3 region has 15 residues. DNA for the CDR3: TGTGCCAGCAGCCCCGTGACAGGGGGTCCCCCTGAAGCTTTCTTT. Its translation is CASSPVTGGPPEAFF.

Written as DNA, the CDR3 is TGTGCCAGCAGCCGGGACAGCCTCTCCTACAATGAGCAGTTCTTC. Translated: CASSRDSLSYNEQFF. The gene calls are TRBV5-4 and TRBJ2-1; 7 bases are a match to TRBD1. V shed 4 bases and J 0 bases; nucleotides not matched to a gene: 4. The germline CDR1 and CDR2 sequences are SGHNT and YYREEE (reference sequence). The CDR3 totals 15 residues.

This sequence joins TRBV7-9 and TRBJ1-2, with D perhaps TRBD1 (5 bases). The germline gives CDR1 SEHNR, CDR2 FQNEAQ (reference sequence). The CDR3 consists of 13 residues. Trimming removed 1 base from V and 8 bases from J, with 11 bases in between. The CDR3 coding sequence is TGTGCCAGCAGCTTAGGGAGCAGGGCGGGCTACACCTTC. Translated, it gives CASSLGSRAGYTF.

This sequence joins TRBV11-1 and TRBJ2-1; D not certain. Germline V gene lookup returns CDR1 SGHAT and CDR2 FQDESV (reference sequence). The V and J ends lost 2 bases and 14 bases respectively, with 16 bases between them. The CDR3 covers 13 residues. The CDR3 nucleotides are TGTGCCAGCAGCTTAATGGTCACAGCCCTTGAGTTCTTC. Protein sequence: CASSLMVTALEFF.

This CDR3 is CASSLSADYQETQYF. The CDR3 coding sequence is TGTGCCAGCAGCTTGTCGGCCGACTATCAAGAGACCCAGTACTTC. The V call is TRBV5-6, the J call TRBJ2-5; D possibly corresponds to TRBD2 (5 bases). Germline CDR1 and CDR2: SGHDT and YYEEEE. CDR3 length equals 15 residues. Trimming removed 1 base at V and 2 bases at J, with 12 bases between.

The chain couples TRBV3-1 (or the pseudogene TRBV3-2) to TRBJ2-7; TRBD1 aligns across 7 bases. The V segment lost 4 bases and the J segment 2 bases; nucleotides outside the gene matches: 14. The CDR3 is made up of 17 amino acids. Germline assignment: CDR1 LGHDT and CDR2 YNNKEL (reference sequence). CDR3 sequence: CASSRRLPAGTAYEQYF. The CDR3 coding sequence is TGTGCCAGCAGCCGGCGGCTCCCCGCCGGGACAGCCTACGAGCAGTACTTC.

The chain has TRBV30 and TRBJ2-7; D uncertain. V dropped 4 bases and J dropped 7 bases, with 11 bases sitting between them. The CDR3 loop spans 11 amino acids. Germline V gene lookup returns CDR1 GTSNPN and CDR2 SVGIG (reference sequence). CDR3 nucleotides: TGTGCCTGGAATAGTCTAGGTGAGCAGTACTTC. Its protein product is CAWNSLGEQYF.

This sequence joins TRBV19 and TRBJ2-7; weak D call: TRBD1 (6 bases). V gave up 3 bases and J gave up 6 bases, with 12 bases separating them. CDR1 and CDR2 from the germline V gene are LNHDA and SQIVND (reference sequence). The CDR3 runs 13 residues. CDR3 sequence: CASSIVRGGEQYF. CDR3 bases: TGTGCCAGTAGTATTGTCAGGGGCGGCGAGCAGTACTTC.

Here the CDR3 reads CASSPASGGTGELFF. CDR3 DNA sequence: TGTGCCAGCAGCCCAGCTAGCGGGGGCACCGGGGAGCTGTTTTTT. This chain uses TRBV3-1 (or the pseudogene TRBV3-2) with TRBJ2-2; 10 bases are shared with TRBD2. CDR1 is LGHDT and CDR2 is YNNKEL in the germline V gene (reference sequence). CDR3 length: 15 residues. Trimming took 4 bases from V and 4 from J; bases not matched to a gene: 3.